Presented here are 21 T cell receptor beta chains from one specimen sequenced in a study of STAT3 mutations in large granular lymphocyte leukemia. Study results and limitations: Every T-cell large granular lymphocyte leukemia patient had at least one immunodominant TCR beta clonotype.

The antigens these receptors bind are not known. Profiled with immunoSEQ multiplex PCR; TCRdb holds only in-frame clones, not every one. The sample has 3,600 or so clones, roughly 68% seen once; the top ten hold about 32%. The material sequenced was peripheral blood mononuclear cells. These TCRs come from a man aged 60-69 years with T-cell large granular lymphocyte leukemia. Some clones in this sample may be carry-over from other donors' samples.

The rearrangement links TRBV18 to TRBJ2-6; perhaps TRBD2 as D (6 bases). The CDR3 has 16 amino acids. V was clipped by 3 bases and J by 0 bases, with 9 bases between them. CDR1 is KGHSH and CDR2 is LQKENI in the germline V gene. For the CDR3, the DNA is TGTGCCAGCTCACCGCGGGACGGCTCTGGGGCCAACGTCCTGACTTTC. The encoded protein is CASSPRDGSGANVLTF. The entire variable domain, with the rest obtained from reference TRBV18 and TRBJ2-6, is as follows: NAGVMQNPRHLVRRRGQEARLRCSPMKGHSHVYWYRQLPEEGLKFMVYLQKENIIDESGMPKERFSAEFPKEGPSILRIQQVVRGDSAAYFCASSPRDGSGANVLTFGAGSRLTVL.

This chain uses TRBV18 with TRBJ1-2; perhaps TRBD1 as D (5 bases). Germline V gene sequence: CDR1 KGHSH, CDR2 LQKENI. The CDR3 spans 14 residues. V was pared by 3 bases and J by 8 bases, with 16 bases between. Written as DNA, the CDR3 is TGTGCCAGCTCACCGAGACGGGACCGGGACGGCTACACCTTC. Encoded protein: CASSPRRDRDGYTF.

CDR3 amino acids: CASSQGPNQPQHF. The CDR3 coding sequence is TGTGCCAGCAGCCAGGGGCCTAATCAGCCCCAGCATTTT. The V call is TRBV7-9, the J call TRBJ1-5, with a tentative D call TRBD1 (6 bases). Trimming cost V 5 bases and J 4 bases, with 9 bases left between them. From germline, CDR1 is SEHNR and CDR2 FQNEAQ (reference sequence). The CDR3 length is 13 residues.

This clone showed up just once. This chain joins TRBV30 and TRBJ2-5; D is ambiguous. Trimming shortened V by 3 bases and J by 7 bases, and 9 bases separated the two germline ends. Germline V gene data show CDR1 as GTSNPN and CDR2 as SVGIG (reference sequence). CDR3 size: 11 residues. As DNA, the CDR3 is TGTGCCTGGAGCGGAGATAGGACCCAGTACTTC. This encodes CAWSGDRTQYF. Using reference TRBV30 and TRBJ2-5 for the parts outside the CDR3, the full variable domain is SQTIHQWPATLVQPVGSPLSLECTVEGTSNPNLYWYRQAAGRGLQLLFYSVGIGQISSEVPQNLSASRPQDRQFILSSKKLLLSDSGFYLCAWSGDRTQYFGPGTRLLVL.

J is TRBJ2-5 and V is TRBV5-4; D is perhaps TRBD2 (6 bases). This CDR3 region has 13 residues. V lost 6 bases and J lost 7, with 16 bases in between. Per germline, CDR1 SGHNT and CDR2 YYREEE (reference sequence). The CDR3 region has the DNA TGTGCCAGCAACCGTGCGGGAATGGGGACCCAGTACTTC. Residues: CASNRAGMGTQYF. Combining the CDR3 with reference TRBV5-4 and TRBJ2-5 gives the whole variable domain ETGVTQSPTHLIKTRGQQVTLRCSSQSGHNTVSWYQQALGQGPQFIFQYYREEENGRGNFPPRFSGLQFPNYSSELNVNALELDDSALYLCASNRAGMGTQYFGPGTRLLVL.

The chain carries TRBV30 and TRBJ1-1, with D uncertain. The CDR3 contains 13 residues. Per the germline V gene, CDR1 is GTSNPN and CDR2 is SVGIG (reference sequence). V gave up 2 bases and J gave up 4 bases, with 11 bases separating them. The CDR3: CAWSRDSLTEAFF. The CDR3 bases are TGTGCCTGGAGTAGGGATTCCCTCACTGAAGCTTTCTTT. The complete variable domain, with remaining parts taken from reference TRBV30 and TRBJ1-1, reads SQTIHQWPATLVQPVGSPLSLECTVEGTSNPNLYWYRQAAGRGLQLLFYSVGIGQISSEVPQNLSASRPQDRQFILSSKKLLLSDSGFYLCAWSRDSLTEAFFGQGTRLTVV.

The J gene is TRBJ2-6, the V gene TRBV18, with TRBD2 identical over 11 bases. Germline lookup yields CDR1 KGHSH and CDR2 LQKENI. The CDR3 spans 20 residues. V gave up 1 base and J gave up 0 bases; unmatched junction bases: 8. Written as DNA, the CDR3 is TGTGCCAGCTCACCACGACTAGCGGGATTGCTTAACTCTGGGGCCAACGTCCTGACTTTC. It yields the protein CASSPRLAGLLNSGANVLTF.

The chain has TRBV5-1 and TRBJ2-7; D not resolved. The CDR3 contains 13 residues. The germline CDR1 and CDR2 sequences are SGHRS and YFSETQ. Trimming stripped 0 bases from V and 2 bases from J, with 6 bases between. The CDR3: CASSLAGPYEQYF. As DNA, the CDR3 is TGCGCCAGCAGCTTGGCAGGTCCCTACGAGCAGTACTTC.

This clone was found once. The CDR3 DNA is TGCAGCGTTGAAGATACGGCCGAGCAGTACTTC. Amino acid sequence: CSVEDTAEQYF. The chain couples TRBV29-1 to TRBJ2-7; no clear D. Germline CDR1 reads SQVTM; CDR2 reads ANQGSEA. Trimming cost V 0 bases and J 6 bases, with 6 bases left between them. The CDR3 has 11 residues.

The gene calls are TRBV18 and TRBJ2-1, with D perhaps TRBD1 (5 bases). Germline values: CDR1 KGHSH, CDR2 LQKENI. Trimming took 3 bases from V and 4 from J, leaving 13 bases between them. CDR3 length: 15 amino acids. The CDR3 DNA follows: TGTGCCAGCTCACCCCGTAGTGGGGCATACAATGAGCAGTTCTTC. Encoded protein: CASSPRSGAYNEQFF.

The chain is built from TRBV6-6 and TRBJ1-1; D unresolved. CDR3 size: 12 residues. Trimming took off 6 bases at V and 2 bases at J, with 7 bases between the two ends. From germline, CDR1 is MNHNY and CDR2 SVGAGI (reference sequence). CDR3 in DNA: TGTGCCAGCAGCCACCGAAACACTGAAGCTTTCTTT. Its protein is CASSHRNTEAFF.

The rearrangement links TRBV4-1 to TRBJ2-7; D remains unclear. The CDR3 is 15 residues long. Germline V lookup: CDR1 MGHRA, CDR2 YSYEKL. Trimming took 1 base from V and 1 from J, leaving 11 bases between them. The CDR3 DNA reads TGCGCCAGCAGCCAAGGAGTGTTACCTTCCTACGAGCAGTACTTC. Translated, it gives CASSQGVLPSYEQYF.

This clone was seen once. The chain links TRBV7-9 to TRBJ2-2; no firm D call. The CDR3 runs 16 residues. CDR1 and CDR2 (germline): SEHNR, FQNEAQ (reference sequence). Trimming cost V 5 bases and J 3 bases, with 16 bases left between them. CDR3 sequence (DNA): TGTGCCAGCAGCCCTACCCTAAGTGCGGACACCGGGGAGCTGTTTTTT. Its protein is CASSPTLSADTGELFF.

This rearrangement joins TRBV5-1 to TRBJ2-5, with D perhaps given as TRBD1 or TRBD2 (6 bases each). The CDR3 sequence is 15 residues long. Germline V gene data show CDR1 as SGHRS and CDR2 as YFSETQ. With 3 bases removed from V and 4 bases from J, the gap between germline ends came to 16 bases. In nucleotides, the CDR3 is TGCGCCAGCAGCTGGGGGGCAGTGATAGGAGAGACCCAGTACTTC. Translation: CASSWGAVIGETQYF.

This clone is medium-sized in the sample. CDR3 DNA sequence: TGCGCCAGCAGTGAGTCAGAGAAGACCTACGAGCAGTACTTC. It encodes CASSESEKTYEQYF. This chain links TRBV10-1 with TRBJ2-7; no clear D. V lost 0 bases and J lost 2, with 8 bases in between. Germline loops: CDR1 WNHNN, CDR2 SYGVQD (reference sequence). This CDR3 comprises 14 residues.

The chain uses TRBV14 and TRBJ1-1; D unresolved. There are 13 residues in the CDR3. With 4 bases removed from V and 10 bases from J, the gap between germline ends came to 16 bases. Germline V gene data show CDR1 as SGHDN and CDR2 as FVKESK. In nucleotides, the CDR3 is TGTGCCAGCAGCCTGGGCGCCGATCGGGGAGCTTTCTTT. This codes for CASSLGADRGAFF. The full variable domain, completed using reference TRBV14 and TRBJ1-1, is EAGVTQFPSHSVIEKGQTVTLRCDPISGHDNLYWYRRVMGKEIKFLLHFVKESKQDESGMPNNRFLAERTGGTYSTLKVQPAELEDSGVYFCASSLGADRGAFFGQGTRLTVV.

This clone was seen a handful of times. This chain connects TRBV7-9 to TRBJ2-7; D is possibly TRBD1 (5 bases). There are 17 residues in the CDR3. Germline V gene data show CDR1 as SEHNR and CDR2 as FQNEAQ (reference sequence). V lost 5 bases, J lost 1 base, and 21 bases lay in between. The CDR3 here is CASSVLATGWMSYEQYF. CDR3 in DNA: TGTGCCAGCAGCGTTTTGGCAACAGGTTGGATGTCCTACGAGCAGTACTTC.

The chain joins TRBV30 to TRBJ2-3; TRBD2 matches at 7 bases. The ends lost 2 bases at V and 0 bases at J; junction bases unmatched: 5. The CDR3 extends over 15 amino acids. Germline CDR1 GTSNPN, CDR2 SVGIG (reference sequence). The DNA for the CDR3 is TGTGCCTGGAGTTTATCTAGCGGTAGCACAGATACGCAGTATTTT. Amino acid sequence: CAWSLSSGSTDTQYF.

The rearrangement joins TRBV6-5 to TRBJ1-2; 8 bases agree with TRBD1. Looked up from germline, CDR1 is MNHEY and CDR2 is SVGAGI. The CDR3 has 13 residues. Germline trimming cut 5 bases from V and 4 bases from J; bases unmatched to any gene: 3. In nucleotides, the CDR3 is TGTGCCAGCAGTCGGGACAGGAGCTATGGCTACACCTTC. It specifies CASSRDRSYGYTF.

This clone came up a few times. The chain links TRBV6-1 to TRBJ1-1, with D perhaps TRBD1 (5 bases). With 6 bases removed from V and 1 base from J, the gap between germline ends came to 9 bases. The germline V gene encodes CDR1 MNHNS and CDR2 SASEGT. The CDR3 consists of 13 residues. CDR3 sequence (DNA): TGTGCCAGCAGGGTGGGACGGAACACTGAAGCTTTCTTT. As protein: CASRVGRNTEAFF.

This rearrangement joins TRBV19 to TRBJ1-5; 7 bases are shared with TRBD1. After removal of 5 bases from V and 0 bases from J, the junction contained 10 bases not matched to a gene. Germline assignment: CDR1 LNHDA and CDR2 SQIVND (reference sequence). The CDR3 contains 17 residues. CDR3 nucleotide sequence: TGTGCCAGTAGTCCCCGGACAGGATCAGATAGCAATCAGCCCCAGCATTTT. Amino acids: CASSPRTGSDSNQPQHF.